This TCR beta chain is drawn from a study of T cells in Graves' hyperthyroidism and ophthalmopathy. This clonotype has ten or more counts. Its antigen is unidentified. Subjects aged 18 to 65 presented with newly diagnosed hyperthyroidism of less than 2 months' duration. Patients showing uncontrolled infection, other autoimmune disease, pregnancy or lactation were ineligible. Amplification of TCR beta CDR3 regions was performed using RNA transcripts as template. HTBI primers were the set used in a first-round RT-PCR of the TCR CDR3. TCRdb fed the multiplex PCR reads into MiXCR, producing one record per CDR3 protein. This sample has 370,000 or so distinct CDR3 sequences, with approximately 15% found just once. General study results and limits: Most thyroid clonotypes that were expanded above 0.001 also turned up in blood.

Germline V gene sequence: CDR1 SGHVS, CDR2 FNYEAQ. The CDR3 runs to 14 residues. V was pared by 2 bases and J by 5 bases, with 10 bases between. The TCR originated in a young man with Graves' hyperthyroidism that later progressed to Graves' ophthalmopathy. Sequenced material: blood. The V call is TRBV7-6, the J call TRBJ1-5; D unclear. The CDR3 is CASSLREVDQPQHF. The CDR3 nucleotides are TGTGCCAGCAGCTTACGGGAGGTCGATCAGCCCCAGCATTTT. The variable domain in full, completed from reference TRBV7-6 and TRBJ1-5, reads GAGVSQSPRYKVTKRGQDVALRCDPISGHVSLYWYRQALGQGPEFLTYFNYEAQQDKSGLPNDRFSAERPEGSISTLTIQRTEQRDSAMYRCASSLREVDQPQHFGDGTRLSIL.